A selection of T cell receptor beta chains follows, all from one sample in a study of T cell responses to AZD1222 COVID-19 vaccine. The data were produced by immunoSEQ multiplex PCR, yet TCRdb's version contains in-frame clones alone and is incomplete. The sample carries more than 70,000 clones, about 90% recorded once. The source was peripheral blood, collected on day 0 of AZD1222 vaccination. The origin of the receptors is an adult in good health. CDR3s include the opening cysteine and the closing phenylalanine or tryptophan. The D gene is left open where the match is weak. Expanded clones are given a class, and other clones once, few, many or no size at all.

d_gene	abundance	v_gene	j_gene	len	CDR3aa	CDR3nt
-	-	TRBV19	TRBJ1-6	14	CASSIVASNSPLHF	TGTGCCAGTAGTATAGTTGCGAGTAATTCACCCCTCCACTTT
-	-	TRBV5-1	TRBJ1-4	14	CASSPRQPDEKLFF	TGCGCCAGCAGCCCGCGACAGCCCGATGAAAAACTGTTTTTT
-	-	TRBV6-1	TRBJ2-3	15	CASSDPTQTTDTQYF	TGTGCCAGCAGTGATCCAACGCAGACCACAGATACGCAGTATTTT
-	-	TRBV28	TRBJ1-4	13	CASSNLEKEKLFF	TGTGCCAGCAGTAACCTCGAAAAGGAAAAACTGTTTTTT
TRBD1	-	TRBV30	TRBJ1-1	16	CAWSPGTGLGDTEAFF	TGTGCCTGGAGTCCCGGGACAGGGCTGGGTGACACTGAAGCTTTCTTT
-	-	TRBV21-1	TRBJ1-5	13	CASSTATYQPQHF	TGTGCCAGCAGCACTGCTACTTATCAGCCCCAGCATTTT
-	-	TRBV20-1	TRBJ2-1	10	CSARSDSEFF	TGCAGTGCGAGGAGTGACAGCGAGTTCTTC
TRBD2	-	TRBV5-4	TRBJ2-7	15	CASSWTSGSSYEQYF	TGTGCCAGCAGCTGGACTAGCGGCAGCTCCTACGAGCAGTACTTC
TRBD1	once	TRBV2	TRBJ1-1	15	CASSVRTGENTEAFF	TGTGCCAGCAGTGTCCGGACAGGGGAGAACACTGAAGCTTTCTTT
-	-	TRBV24-1	TRBJ2-2	14	CATSDRISSGELFF	TGTGCCACCAGTGACCGCATCTCCAGCGGGGAGCTGTTTTTT
-	-	TRBV28	TRBJ2-6	15	CATSKGGSGANVLTF	TGTGCCACCAGCAAGGGGGGCTCTGGGGCCAACGTCCTGACTTTC
TRBD2	once	TRBV2	TRBJ2-7	13	CASSVTSGTRQYF	TGTGCCAGCAGTGTAACTAGCGGTACGAGACAGTACTTC
-	-	TRBV5-1	TRBJ2-7	14	CASSFGGTQREQYF	TGCGCCAGCAGCTTTGGCGGGACCCAAAGGGAGCAGTACTTC
-	-	TRBV16	TRBJ1-5	12	CASSPLNQPQHF	TGTGCCAGCAGCCCCCTCAATCAGCCCCAGCATTTT
-	-	TRBV9	TRBJ2-1	15	CASSPKTSSYNEQFF	TGTGCCAGCAGCCCGAAGACTAGCTCCTACAATGAGCAGTTCTTC
TRBD2	-	TRBV5-4	TRBJ2-7	15	CASSLALAGGHEQYF	TGTGCCAGCAGCTTGGCCCTAGCGGGAGGCCACGAGCAGTACTTC
-	once	TRBV5-1	TRBJ2-3	17	CASSLEPQVYTTDTQYF	TGCGCCAGCAGCTTGGAACCCCAGGTATACACAACAGATACGCAGTATTTT
TRBD1	once	TRBV6-5	TRBJ2-2	15	CASSRQGVETGELFF	TGTGCCAGCAGCCGACAGGGTGTGGAGACCGGGGAGCTGTTTTTT
-	once	TRBV10-2	TRBJ2-3	12	CASKSRADTQYF	TGCGCCAGCAAGTCGAGGGCAGATACGCAGTATTTT
-	-	TRBV19	TRBJ1-5	16	CASSPEQGGINQPQHF	TGTGCCAGTAGTCCAGAACAGGGAGGGATAAATCAGCCCCAGCATTTT
TRBD1	-	TRBV6-1	TRBJ2-1	16	CASSDRGQNSYNEQFF	TGTGCCAGCAGTGACCGGGGACAGAACTCCTACAATGAGCAGTTCTTC
-	-	TRBV29-1	TRBJ1-1	12	CSVRTVNTEAFF	TGCAGCGTCCGGACAGTGAACACTGAAGCTTTCTTT
TRBD2	-	TRBV27	TRBJ2-1	15	CASSFSGSPWNEQFF	TGTGCCAGCAGTTTTAGCGGGAGCCCCTGGAATGAGCAGTTCTTC
-	-	TRBV5-1	TRBJ1-6	13	CASSLEGVAPLHF	TGCGCCAGCAGCTTGGAGGGGGTGGCACCCCTCCACTTT
-	-	TRBV7-9	TRBJ1-1	14	CASSPHGEVAEAFF	TGTGCCAGCAGCCCTCATGGGGAAGTCGCTGAAGCTTTCTTT
-	-	TRBV19	TRBJ2-5	12	CASRGVLETQYF	TGTGCCAGTAGGGGCGTATTAGAGACCCAGTACTTC
-	-	TRBV6-2/TRBV6-3	TRBJ1-1	16	CASSYPIRTDNTEAFF	TGTGCCAGCAGTTACCCTATTAGGACAGACAACACTGAAGCTTTCTTT
TRBD1	-	TRBV30	TRBJ1-5	17	CAWSHLITGGSNQPQHF	TGTGCCTGGAGCCACCTCATTACAGGGGGAAGCAATCAGCCCCAGCATTTT
-	few	TRBV11-2	TRBJ2-5	16	CASSPLLGRFQETQYF	TGTGCCAGCAGCCCATTACTAGGGAGATTCCAAGAGACCCAGTACTTC
-	few	TRBV10-1	TRBJ2-3	13	CASSKNPRDTQYF	TGCGCCAGCAGTAAAAACCCTCGGGATACGCAGTATTTT
-	-	TRBV6-5	TRBJ2-7	15	CASSYKSTDSYEQYF	TGTGCCAGCAGTTACAAATCGACGGACTCCTACGAGCAGTACTTC
-	-	TRBV4-1	TRBJ2-5	17	CASSHHRWGEVQETQYF	TGCGCCAGCAGCCACCATAGGTGGGGCGAGGTCCAAGAGACCCAGTACTTC
TRBD1	-	TRBV28	TRBJ1-5	16	CASTRAGTGANQPQHF	TGTGCCAGCACCCGAGCCGGGACAGGGGCAAATCAGCCCCAGCATTTT
TRBD1	-	TRBV5-4	TRBJ1-6	15	CASSPFDRVPGALHF	TGTGCCAGCAGCCCTTTTGACAGGGTCCCTGGGGCCCTCCACTTT